Presented here are 29 T cell receptor beta chains from one specimen sequenced in a study of blood T cell repertoires in COVID-19. The repertoire was sequenced with immunoSEQ multiplex PCR; TCRdb's copy has only in-frame clones and lacks some. The sample lists fewer than 70,000 clones; approximately 90% were seen once. Sequences were obtained from peripheral blood. All receptors come from a middle-aged man with acute or convalescent COVID-19.

The chain is built from TRBV19 and TRBJ2-5, with D possibly matching TRBD2 (7 bases). This CDR3 region has 15 residues. Trimming removed 4 bases at V and 1 base at J, with 13 bases between. Germline CDR1 reads LNHDA; CDR2 reads SQIVND (reference sequence). The CDR3 protein is CASSKGGGTQETQYF. CDR3 coding DNA: TGTGCCAGTAGTAAAGGGGGGGGGACCCAAGAGACCCAGTACTTC.

The chain employs TRBV7-9 and TRBJ1-3; D not resolved. CDR3 length: 14 residues. Per the germline V gene, CDR1 is SEHNR and CDR2 is FQNEAQ (reference sequence). Trimming removed 5 bases at V and 0 bases at J, with 8 bases between. CDR3 loop: CASSEAYSGNTIYF. CDR3 bases: TGTGCCAGCAGCGAAGCTTACTCTGGAAACACCATATATTTT. The whole variable domain, filled in from reference TRBV7-9 and TRBJ1-3, reads DTGVSQNPRHKITKRGQNVTFRCDPISEHNRLYWYRQTLGQGPEFLTYFQNEAQLEKSRLLSDRFSAERPKGSFSTLEIQRTEQGDSAMYLCASSEAYSGNTIYFGEGSWLTVV.

A note on this clone: An end of the junction does not agree with germline; a read error may underlie this. The chain links TRBV7-9 to TRBJ1-2; 7 bases line up with TRBD1. Germline V gives CDR1 SEHNR, CDR2 FQNEAQ (reference sequence). This CDR3 contains 14 residues. CDR3 amino acids: CASSLGQVGYGYTF. For the CDR3, the DNA is TGTGCCAGCAGTTTAGGACAGGTCGGGTATGGCTACACCTTC.

The chain couples TRBV28 to TRBJ2-3, with TRBD2 identical over 12 bases. The CDR3 has 15 residues. V shed 6 bases, J shed 4 bases, and the junction held 5 bases outside the gene matches. The germline V gene has CDR1 MDHEN and CDR2 SYDVKM. CDR3 coding DNA: TGTGCCAGCAGGACTAGCGGGAGAGCCGCAGATACGCAGTATTTT. Translating it yields CASRTSGRAADTQYF.

The V call is TRBV28, the J call TRBJ1-2, with D perhaps matching TRBD1 (6 bases). Germline assignment: CDR1 MDHEN and CDR2 SYDVKM. The CDR3 spans 14 residues. Between the trimmed V and J ends, which lost 3 bases and 2 bases, there was a span of 10 bases. The DNA of the CDR3 is TGTGCCAGCAGTTTCGGTCAGGGGAACTATGGCTACACCTTC. It translates to CASSFGQGNYGYTF.

This chain joins TRBV2 and TRBJ2-2; 14 bases agree with TRBD2. The CDR3 sequence is 20 residues long. Germline V CDR1 and CDR2: SNHLY, FYNNEI. J lost 1 base, V lost 8 bases, and 15 bases had no gene match. The chain's CDR3 is CASALPGLAGGFGNTGELFF. The DNA of the CDR3 is TGTGCCAGCGCCCTCCCAGGACTAGCGGGAGGCTTTGGGAACACCGGGGAGCTGTTTTTT. Using reference TRBV2 and TRBJ2-2 for the parts outside the CDR3, the full variable domain is EPEVTQTPSHQVTQMGQEVILRCVPISNHLYFYWYRQILGQKVEFLVSFYNNEISEKSEIFDDQFSVERPDGSNFTLKIRSTKLEDSAMYFCASALPGLAGGFGNTGELFFGEGSRLTVL.

The genes are TRBV7-2 and TRBJ1-2; D gene ambiguous. This CDR3 contains 15 residues. The germline CDR1 and CDR2 sequences are SGHTA and FQGNSA. The V gene lost 2 bases and the J gene lost 8 bases, with 18 bases spanning the gap. The CDR3 sequence: CASSLRRPLLRGYTF. In DNA, the CDR3 is TGTGCCAGCAGCTTAAGGAGGCCGCTCTTGAGGGGCTACACCTTC.

The chain is built from TRBV28 and TRBJ2-6, with 9 bases lining up with TRBD1. Germline CDR1 is MDHEN and CDR2 is SYDVKM. CDR3 length equals 17 residues. The V and J ends lost 6 bases and 0 bases, in that order; junction bases with no gene match: 6. The CDR3 nucleotides are TGTGCCAGCAGCCCGGACAGGGGCATCTCTGGGGCCAACGTCCTGACTTTC. Translation: CASSPDRGISGANVLTF.

The rearrangement uses TRBV18 and TRBJ2-7; no reliable D call. The CDR3 runs to 12 residues. Per germline, CDR1 KGHSH and CDR2 LQKENI. Between the trimmed V and J ends, which lost 6 bases and 0 bases, there was a span of 6 bases. Here the CDR3 reads CASSPSSYEQYV. In nucleotides, the CDR3 is TGTGCCAGCTCTCCTAGCTCCTACGAGCAGTACGTC.

The chain employs TRBV7-2 and TRBJ1-3; 7 bases are a match to TRBD1. The CDR3 has 14 amino acids. From germline, CDR1 is SGHTA and CDR2 FQGNSA. V shed 2 bases and J 4 bases; nucleotides not matched to a gene: 2. The CDR3 region is CASSLQGVGNTIYF. CDR3 nucleotides: TGTGCCAGCAGCTTACAGGGGGTGGGAAACACCATATATTTT.

The chain recombines TRBV11-3 with TRBJ2-1; D perhaps matches TRBD2 (5 bases). V lost 0 bases and J lost 2, with 14 bases in between. The CDR3 has 17 amino acids. Germline values: CDR1 SGHNT, CDR2 YENEEA. The CDR3 DNA reads as TGTGCCAGCAGCTTAGAGTACGCTAGCTCAACCTACAATGAGCAGTTCTTC. Protein sequence: CASSLEYASSTYNEQFF. Supplemented by reference TRBV11-3 and TRBJ2-1, the full variable domain reads EAGVVQSPRYKIIEKKQPVAFWCNPISGHNTLYWYLQNLGQGPELLIRYENEEAVDDSQLPKDRFSAERLKGVDSTLKIQPAELGDSAVYLCASSLEYASSTYNEQFFGPGTRLTVL.

This clone was observed once. The chain uses TRBV11-2 and TRBJ1-2; TRBD1 agrees at 7 bases. The CDR3 has 16 amino acids. The germline V gene has CDR1 SGHAT and CDR2 FQNNGV. After removal of 1 base from V and 4 bases from J, the junction contained 9 bases not matched to a gene. The CDR3 region has the DNA TGTGCCAGCAGCTTAGCCAACAGGGGTAGAGGCTATGGCTACACCTTC. Protein sequence: CASSLANRGRGYGYTF.

V and J are TRBV7-3 and TRBJ2-3; 8 bases agree with TRBD1. V gave up 5 bases and J gave up 4 bases; unmatched junction bases: 5. Germline-derived CDR1 and CDR2 are SGHTA and FQGTGA. The CDR3 is 14 residues long. The CDR3 region is CASSPGQGADTQYF. The CDR3 DNA reads TGTGCCAGCAGCCCTGGACAGGGCGCAGATACGCAGTATTTT. Supplemented by reference TRBV7-3 and TRBJ2-3, the full variable domain reads GAGVSQTPSNKVTEKGKYVELRCDPISGHTALYWYRQSLGQGPEFLIYFQGTGAADDSGLPNDRFFAVRPEGSVSTLKIQRTERGDSAVYLCASSPGQGADTQYFGPGTRLTVL.

The chain uses TRBV7-9 and TRBJ2-2; D gene uncertain. This CDR3 comprises 16 residues. Deletions cut 2 bases from V and 0 bases from J, with 10 bases between. Germline lookup yields CDR1 SEHNR and CDR2 FQNEAQ (reference sequence). The CDR3 bases are TGTGCCAGCAGCTTACTGAGTCTAACGAACACCGGGGAGCTGTTTTTT. Translating it yields CASSLLSLTNTGELFF. Looking up the rest from reference TRBV7-9 and TRBJ2-2 gives the full variable domain: DTGVSQNPRHKITKRGQNVTFRCDPISEHNRLYWYRQTLGQGPEFLTYFQNEAQLEKSRLLSDRFSAERPKGSFSTLEIQRTEQGDSAMYLCASSLLSLTNTGELFFGEGSRLTVL.

The chain recombines TRBV5-1 with TRBJ2-7, with TRBD2 as a possible D gene (5 bases). The CDR3 length is 13 residues. V lost 2 bases, J lost 3 bases, and 9 bases lay in between. CDR1 is SGHRS and CDR2 is YFSETQ in the germline V gene. The CDR3 DNA reads TGCGCCAGCAGCTTCCCCGGAGGCTACGAGCAGTACTTC. This sequence encodes CASSFPGGYEQYF.

J is TRBJ2-1 and V is TRBV27; D is unresolved. The CDR3 extends over 15 amino acids. The V gene's germline CDR1 is MNHEY and CDR2 SMNVEV (reference sequence). Trimming cost V 2 bases and J 0 bases, with 8 bases left between them. The CDR3 DNA reads as TGTGCCAGCAGTTTAGATCGGAGCTCCTACAATGAGCAGTTCTTC. It encodes CASSLDRSSYNEQFF.

Only one count was recorded for this clone. The chain recombines TRBV27 with TRBJ2-2; D might be TRBD1 (6 bases). The CDR3 length is 20 residues. V gave up 5 bases and J gave up 0 bases, with 25 bases separating them. CDR1 is MNHEY, CDR2 SMNVEV, per germline (reference sequence). The CDR3 region has the DNA TGTGCCAGCAGTCTCACCCCCCCCCTTCGACAGGCCGCGAACACCGGGGAGCTGTTTTTT. Translated: CASSLTPPLRQAANTGELFF.

The chain links TRBV7-2 to TRBJ2-1, with D tentatively TRBD2 (6 bases). The V end lost 5 bases, the J end lost 10 bases, and 15 bases lay between the germline ends. Germline CDR1 and CDR2: SGHTA and FQGNSA. The CDR3 consists of 13 residues. CDR3 loop: CASSTRRAGEQFF. The CDR3, as DNA: TGTGCCAGCAGCACCCGGAGGGCCGGGGAGCAGTTCTTC.

V gene TRBV5-8 combines with J gene TRBJ1-5; possibly TRBD1 for D (5 bases). Deletions cut 0 bases from V and 3 bases from J, with 13 bases between. The CDR3 length is 16 residues. From germline, CDR1 is SGHTS and CDR2 YDEGEE. The CDR3 nucleotides read TGTGCCAGCAGCTTGGGACAGACGCTATCCAATCAGCCCCAGCATTTT. This translates into CASSLGQTLSNQPQHF.

The V and J genes are TRBV20-1 and TRBJ2-7; D might be TRBD2 (6 bases). CDR1 is DFQATT, CDR2 SNEGSKA, per germline (reference sequence). V shed 7 bases and J shed 6 bases, with 13 bases lying between them. The CDR3 contains 11 residues. The CDR3, as DNA: TGCAGTGTCGAGCAGGGAGGCGAGCAGTACGTC. Its protein is CSVEQGGEQYV.

The chain combines TRBV6-2 or TRBV6-3 with TRBJ2-5; tentative D call: TRBD1 (6 bases). V was pared by 0 bases and J by 5 bases, with 13 bases between. The CDR3 has 15 residues. Germline assignment: CDR1 MNHEY and CDR2 SVGEGT. DNA for the CDR3: TGTGCCAGCAGTTACTCGGCCAGGGGCCGGGAGACCCAGTACTTC. Its protein product is CASSYSARGRETQYF.

This clone occurred once. V is TRBV19 and J is TRBJ1-4; 10 bases agree with TRBD1. This CDR3 is built from 14 residues. V trimming: 6 bases; J trimming: 7 bases; junction bases outside the gene matches: 5. Germline CDR1 reads LNHDA; CDR2 reads SQIVND (reference sequence). DNA for the CDR3: TGTGCCAGTAGGACAGGGGGCGGAGGTGAAAAACTGTTTTTT. Translation: CASRTGGGGEKLFF.

The genes are TRBV6-6 and TRBJ2-7; D is undetermined. Germline CDR1 MNHNY, CDR2 SVGAGI (reference sequence). Trimming removed 6 bases at V and 0 bases at J, with 6 bases between. The CDR3 has 12 amino acids. CDR3 coding DNA: TGTGCCAGCAGGGCAGGCTCCTACGAGCAGTACGTC. It translates to CASRAGSYEQYV.

This chain connects TRBV11-3 to TRBJ2-7; weak D call: TRBD1 (6 bases). V was trimmed by 3 bases and J by 4 bases, leaving 16 bases between them. Germline V gene lookup returns CDR1 SGHNT and CDR2 YENEEA. The CDR3 has 15 residues. In DNA form, the CDR3 reads TGTGCCAGCAGCTTGGGAGCAGGGGCTTCATACGAGCAGTACTTC. Residues: CASSLGAGASYEQYF.

The rearrangement links TRBV28 to TRBJ1-6; unclear D gene. V shed 6 bases and J shed 2 bases, with 14 bases lying between them. Germline V CDR1 and CDR2: MDHEN, SYDVKM. The CDR3 runs 16 residues. CDR3 region: CASRPPLGAYNSPLHF. The CDR3 nucleotides read TGTGCCAGCAGGCCCCCCCTCGGGGCCTATAATTCACCCCTCCACTTT.

This clone has only a few counts. This rearrangement joins TRBV27 to TRBJ1-1; maybe TRBD1 (5 bases). The CDR3 contains 15 residues. Trimming removed 3 bases from V and 7 bases from J, with 18 bases in between. Germline lookup yields CDR1 MNHEY and CDR2 SMNVEV (reference sequence). The CDR3 nucleotides read TGTGCCAGCAGTTTGTTCCCCGGGGACTCCCGTGAAGCTTTCTTT. Encoded protein: CASSLFPGDSREAFF.

This clone was found once. V is TRBV7-6 and J is TRBJ2-1; D might be TRBD2 (6 bases). V gave up 0 bases and J gave up 4 bases, with 16 bases separating them. The CDR3 has 17 residues. The germline V gene encodes CDR1 SGHVS and CDR2 FNYEAQ. The CDR3 sequence: CASSLAAGTSLYNEQFF. As DNA, the CDR3 is TGTGCCAGCAGCTTAGCGGCCGGGACTTCTCTTTACAATGAGCAGTTCTTC.

This clone came up once. The chain carries TRBV21-1 and TRBJ1-1; TRBD1 reflects the table's D call only, with no check against the DNA. TRBV21-1 is listed as a pseudogene. This CDR3 contains 13 residues. The CDR3 here is CASRDTVNTEAFF. The CDR3 coding sequence is TGTGCCAGCAGGGACACAGTGAACACTGAAGCTTTCTTT.

The CDR3 here is CASSSGQGALQETQYF. CDR3 nucleotide sequence: TGTGCCAGCAGCTCAGGACAGGGAGCCCTCCAAGAGACCCAGTACTTC. The V gene is TRBV5-5, the J gene TRBJ2-5, with TRBD1 matching over 8 bases. CDR3 length: 16 residues. Germline CDR1 is SGHKS and CDR2 is YYEKEE (reference sequence). V trimming: 3 bases; J trimming: 1 base; junction bases outside the gene matches: 8.